This T cell receptor (beta chain) was found in a study of cytotoxic CD8 clonotypes in ibrutinib-treated CLL. PBMCs were cryopreserved, and around 1.9 micrograms of genomic DNA from them went into TCR beta libraries. Here immunoSEQ multiplex PCR was the method, and the copy in TCRdb shows in-frame clones only, minus some. Of about 140,000 clones listed, 70% to 80% were seen once; the top ten hold 25% to 35%. This clone was observed a few times. The target antigen is unknown. The V gene's germline CDR1 is SGHNT and CDR2 YENEEA. The CDR3 sequence is 14 residues long. V was clipped by 3 bases and J by 6 bases, with 15 bases between them. Study outcomes and limitations: With treatment, public clonotypes, which were uncommon, either contracted or remained stable.

J is TRBJ2-7 and V is TRBV11-3; the D call may be TRBD1 or TRBD2 (5 bases each). The TCR sequence derives from a human donor with chronic lymphocytic leukemia. The sample here was PBMCs, taken after 12 months of ibrutinib treatment. The CDR3 sequence: CASSFGGGAGEQYF. As DNA, the CDR3 is TGTGCCAGCAGCTTTGGGGGTGGGGCGGGCGAGCAGTACTTC.